What follows is one T cell receptor beta chain and its context. The data are from a study of blood T cell repertoires in COVID-19. Background on the study: T cells, B-cell-depleted T cells, or PBMCs supplied cDNA or gDNA.

Data came from immunoSEQ multiplex PCR; TCRdb stores just in-frame clones and leaves some out. The repertoire holds 250,000 to 350,000 clones, with roughly nine tenths as singletons. Across 24 US areas, participants ranged in age from 18 to 89 years. Two negative PCRs, clearance, or symptom resolution were required of recovered Cohort 3 donors. The CDR3 runs 15 residues. V dropped 2 bases and J dropped 0 bases, with 8 bases sitting between them. In germline, CDR1 is SGHVS, CDR2 FNYEAQ. Sequencing used PBMCs or T cells enriched from blood (not recorded which). The chain uses TRBV7-6 and TRBJ1-3; the D is unclear. The clonotype originates from a woman aged 25 to 45 who had recovered from COVID-19. The CDR3 is CASSLMGSSGNTIYF. CDR3 sequence (DNA): TGTGCCAGCAGCTTAATGGGGAGCTCTGGAAACACCATATATTTT. The full variable domain, rest sourced from reference TRBV7-6 and TRBJ1-3, is GAGVSQSPRYKVTKRGQDVALRCDPISGHVSLYWYRQALGQGPEFLTYFNYEAQQDKSGLPNDRFSAERPEGSISTLTIQRTEQRDSAMYRCASSLMGSSGNTIYFGEGSWLTVV.